A single sample gave rise to the 18 T cell receptor beta chains below, sequenced in a study of spatial heterogeneity in lung cancer. Time point meaning: blood at routine non-recurrence follow-up after resection. Sequencing covered unsorted whole RNA taken from tumor, nontumor lung or frozen PBMC. TCRdb recomputed calls from the 5' RACE reads with MiXCR, one row per CDR3 protein. In the table there are about 120,000 distinct CDR3 sequences, approximately 12% of which are singletons. The sample consisted of PBMCs, taken at follow-up. The receptors here all came from a male donor with early-stage non-small cell lung cancer.

This clonotype was recorded many times. V gene TRBV7-2 combines with J gene TRBJ2-5, with D unresolved. Per germline, CDR1 SGHTA and CDR2 FQGNSA. This CDR3 is 11 amino acids long. V shed 4 bases and J shed 3 bases, with 3 bases lying between them. The CDR3: CASSSKETQYF. The CDR3 nucleotides are TGTGCCAGCAGCTCGAAAGAGACCCAGTACTTC. Full variable domain (outside the CDR3, taken from reference TRBV7-2 and TRBJ2-5): GAGVSQSPSNKVTEKGKDVELRCDPISGHTALYWYRQSLGQGLEFLIYFQGNSAPDKSGLPSDRFSAERTGGSVSTLTIQRTQQEDSAVYLCASSSKETQYFGPGTRLLVL.

The chain uses TRBV5-1 and TRBJ1-6; possible D gene TRBD1, 6 bases. CDR1 SGHRS and CDR2 YFSETQ come from the germline V gene. CDR3 length: 15 residues. V shed 4 bases and J shed 9 bases, with 17 bases lying between them. This chain's CDR3 is CASSQRGGESSPLHF. The CDR3 DNA reads as TGCGCCAGCAGCCAGAGAGGGGGGGAAAGTTCACCCCTCCACTTT.

At least ten counts were recorded for this clonotype. The chain couples TRBV7-2 to TRBJ1-2, with TRBD1 matching 12 bases. V shed 0 bases, J shed 7 bases, and the junction held 6 bases outside the gene matches. Germline V CDR1 and CDR2: SGHTA, FQGNSA. The CDR3 contains 16 residues. CDR3 bases: TGTGCCAGCAGCTTAGCTCGGGACAGGGGGCAAGGTGGCTACACCTTC. Protein sequence: CASSLARDRGQGGYTF.

This clonotype was recorded a few times. The chain carries TRBV20-1 and TRBJ2-3; tentatively, D is TRBD2 (5 bases). This CDR3 has 12 amino acids. Per germline, CDR1 DFQATT and CDR2 SNEGSKA (reference sequence). CDR3 sequence (DNA): TGCACCATAGCGAAACCCACAGATACGCAGTATTTT. Protein: CTIAKPTDTQYF.

The chain has TRBV28 and TRBJ2-4; D is unresolved. Germline values: CDR1 MDHEN, CDR2 SYDVKM. Trimming stripped 8 bases from V and 5 bases from J, with 13 bases between. CDR3 size: 13 residues. The CDR3 reads CASLDLGENIQYF. In DNA form, the CDR3 reads TGTGCCAGCCTTGACCTCGGCGAAAACATTCAGTACTTC.

In this sample, this clonotype turned up a few times. The chain employs TRBV11-3 and TRBJ1-1; D gene uncertain. CDR1 and CDR2 from the germline V gene are SGHNT and YENEEA. The CDR3 consists of 11 residues. Trimming removed 6 bases from V and 10 bases from J, with 12 bases in between. The CDR3 here is CASSPGLVAFF. CDR3 nucleotide sequence: TGTGCCAGCAGTCCAGGTTTGGTAGCTTTCTTT.

The table lists this clonotype with many counts. The chain joins TRBV20-1 to TRBJ2-3; TRBD2 is a possible D gene (6 bases). CDR1 and CDR2 (germline): DFQATT, SNEGSKA (reference sequence). V lost 3 bases to trimming and J lost 0 bases, with 16 bases between them. There are 16 residues in the CDR3. CDR3 in DNA: TGCAGTGCTAGTTCGACGAGACTAGTGAGCACAGATACGCAGTATTTT. Translation: CSASSTRLVSTDTQYF.

This sequence joins TRBV5-1 and TRBJ1-2, with 7 bases fitting TRBD1. V gave up 1 base and J gave up 4 bases; unmatched junction bases: 7. This CDR3 is built from 15 residues. The V gene's germline CDR1 is SGHRS and CDR2 YFSETQ. Written as DNA, the CDR3 is TGCGCCAGCAGCTTGTCGCAGGGGGTTTTCTATGGCTACACCTTC. Its protein is CASSLSQGVFYGYTF.

This clonotype was detected only a few times. V is TRBV28 and J is TRBJ2-2, with TRBD2 as a possible D gene (5 bases). The V gene lost 1 base and the J gene lost 2 bases, with 8 bases spanning the gap. CDR1 and CDR2 (germline): MDHEN, SYDVKM. The CDR3 contains 15 residues. The CDR3 protein is CASSLFRTNTGELFF. The CDR3 nucleotides read TGTGCCAGCAGTTTATTCAGGACTAACACCGGGGAGCTGTTTTTT.

This clonotype was recorded a few times. V is TRBV4-2 and J is TRBJ1-2; 8 nucleotides line up with TRBD1. This CDR3 has 15 residues. Losses at the gene ends were 4 bases for V and 6 bases for J; bases not matched to a gene: 10. The germline V gene has CDR1 LGHNA and CDR2 YNFKEQ. As DNA, the CDR3 is TGTGCCAGCAGCCTCAATACCATACAGGGGGATGGCTACACCTTC. This gives the protein CASSLNTIQGDGYTF.

The CDR3 bases are TGTGCCACCAGTGAAAGTGGAGGGCCCCAGCATTTT. It specifies CATSESGGPQHF. The chain couples TRBV24-1 to TRBJ1-5; D uncertain. Germline CDR1 and CDR2: KGHDR and SFDVKD. The CDR3 length is 12 residues. The V end was cut by 4 bases, the J end by 9 bases, with 9 bases between.

The chain is built from TRBV7-2 and TRBJ2-6; 7 nucleotides align to TRBD2. V was pared by 4 bases and J by 5 bases, with 2 bases of the junction left unmatched. The germline gives CDR1 SGHTA, CDR2 FQGNSA. This CDR3 has 14 amino acids. The CDR3 DNA is TGTGCCAGCAGCTCCGGGGGGAGGGCCAACGTCCTGACTTTC. As protein: CASSSGGRANVLTF.

At least ten counts were recorded for this clonotype. The chain uses TRBV11-2 and TRBJ2-7; no clear D gene. CDR1 is SGHAT, CDR2 FQNNGV, per germline. There are 18 residues in the CDR3. Trimming pared 5 bases from V and 6 bases from J, leaving 29 bases between. CDR3 amino acids: CASSPRAVGGGESVEQYF. The CDR3 DNA is TGTGCCAGCAGCCCCCGAGCAGTCGGCGGTGGAGAGTCAGTCGAGCAGTACTTC.

At least ten counts were recorded for this clonotype. The J gene is TRBJ2-5, the V gene TRBV5-1; 12 bases line up with TRBD1. V shed 4 bases and J 4 bases; nucleotides not matched to a gene: 11. The length of the CDR3 is 17 residues. CDR1 SGHRS and CDR2 YFSETQ come from the germline V gene. The CDR3 here is CASSTTGTGGSGETQYF. CDR3 DNA sequence: TGCGCCAGCAGCACAACCGGGACAGGGGGCTCGGGAGAGACCCAGTACTTC.

This clonotype was observed a handful of times. The chain has TRBV7-9 and TRBJ1-5; 9 bases are shared with TRBD1. J was trimmed by 5 bases and V by 5 bases; bases with no gene match: 1. Looked up from germline, CDR1 is SEHNR and CDR2 is FQNEAQ (reference sequence). The CDR3 sequence is 13 residues long. The CDR3 DNA reads TGTGCCAGCAGCCGACAGGGGGATCAGCCCCAGCATTTT. The encoded protein is CASSRQGDQPQHF. The whole variable domain, remainder taken from reference TRBV7-9 and TRBJ1-5, is DTGVSQNPRHKITKRGQNVTFRCDPISEHNRLYWYRQTLGQGPEFLTYFQNEAQLEKSRLLSDRFSAERPKGSFSTLEIQRTEQGDSAMYLCASSRQGDQPQHFGDGTRLSIL.

The sample holds many counts of this clonotype. The chain uses TRBV7-2 and TRBJ1-2, with 12 bases fitting TRBD1. Unmatched junction bases numbered 6, after V lost 1 base and J lost 6 bases. The CDR3 runs 16 residues. The V gene's germline CDR1 is SGHTA and CDR2 FQGNSA. Written as DNA, the CDR3 is TGTGCCAGCAGCTTAGGAGGTGGGACAGGGGGCCATGGCTACACCTTC. Encoded protein: CASSLGGGTGGHGYTF.

The CDR3 spells CASSTTGFGHEQYF. Written as DNA, the CDR3 is TGTGCCAGCAGTACCACAGGGTTTGGGCACGAGCAGTACTTC. This chain connects TRBV28 to TRBJ2-7; weak D call: TRBD1 (6 bases). The V gene's germline CDR1 is MDHEN and CDR2 SYDVKM. The CDR3 has 14 amino acids. Trimming stripped 5 bases from V and 5 bases from J, with 16 bases between.

This clonotype came up many times. The chain carries TRBV4-3 and TRBJ2-3; TRBD1 matches at 7 bases. CDR3 size: 15 residues. V dropped 6 bases and J dropped 2; count of bases not matched to a gene: 8. Per the germline V gene, CDR1 is LGHNA and CDR2 is YSLEER. CDR3 DNA sequence: TGCGCCAGCAGTTACAGGGGCGAGGACACAGATACGCAGTATTTT. Protein sequence: CASSYRGEDTDTQYF.